This T cell receptor beta chain was sequenced for a study of T cells in Graves' hyperthyroidism and ophthalmopathy. The CDR3 is 14 residues long. The germline CDR1 and CDR2 sequences are SGHAT and FQNNGV. V was cut by 5 bases and J by 2 bases, with 13 bases left in between. This clonotype was counted ten times or more. Authors of the study amplified TCR beta CDR3 regions from RNA transcripts. TCR CDR3 regions were first amplified by RT-PCR with HTBI primers. TCRdb reprocessed the multiplex PCR reads with MiXCR, giving one entry per CDR3 protein. The sample records nearly 600,000 distinct CDR3 sequences, about 14% being singletons.

This chain uses TRBV11-2 with TRBJ2-7; the D is unclear. The sequence was obtained from a woman in her 30s with Graves' hyperthyroidism that later progressed to Graves' ophthalmopathy. Sequencing input: blood. CDR3: CASSLLLPTYEQYF. CDR3 coding DNA: TGTGCCAGCAGCCTACTCCTACCTACCTACGAGCAGTACTTC.